The TCR beta chain described here comes from a study of control samples from healthy donors and cancer patients. Only in-frame clones appear in the TCRdb table, and some are missing; sequencing was by immunoSEQ multiplex PCR. The sample has roughly 180,000 clones; about 91% are singletons. The material sequenced was blood. This sequence originates from a woman in her thirties or forties in good health.

DNA for the CDR3: TGCAGCGTCGGGTGGAACACTGAAGCTTTCTTT. Translation: CSVGWNTEAFF. The chain is built from TRBV29-1 and TRBJ1-1; no firm D call. From germline, CDR1 is SQVTM and CDR2 ANQGSEA. Trimming left V 6 bases short and J 1 base short, with 6 bases between. CDR3 size: 11 residues.